Below, 15 T cell receptor beta chains from the same sample are listed, as sequenced in a study of CD8 T cells in ankylosing spondylitis. Study results and limitations: Ankylosing spondylitis blood appeared to carry a characteristic TCR beta motif of roughly eight highly homologous variants.

Using its own MiXCR run on the 5' RACE reads, TCRdb lists one record per CDR3 protein. The sample has under 850,000 distinct CDR3 sequences; around 19% are singletons. These receptors are not linked to any known antigen. Material for sequencing was blood, either unsorted or a sorted T cell fraction (not recorded which). The receptors were gathered from a male donor with ankylosing spondylitis.

V and J are TRBV20-1 and TRBJ2-1; D perhaps matches TRBD2 (6 bases). The V and J ends lost 3 bases and 12 bases respectively, with 15 bases between them. Germline CDR1 reads DFQATT; CDR2 reads SNEGSKA (reference sequence). The CDR3 totals 12 residues. Here the CDR3 DNA reads TGCAGTGCTAGGGGGGGACCTTCAGGGCAGTTCTTC. This gives the protein CSARGGPSGQFF.

This clonotype showed up many times. V is TRBV5-1 and J is TRBJ2-3, with 7 nucleotides matching TRBD2. Germline V gene lookup returns CDR1 SGHRS and CDR2 YFSETQ. CDR3 length: 14 residues. Trimming took 7 bases from V and 0 from J; bases not matched to a gene: 5. The CDR3 DNA reads TGCGCCAGCCTAGCGGAACCTAGCACAGATACGCAGTATTTT. This sequence encodes CASLAEPSTDTQYF.

This clonotype has only a few counts. The rearrangement uses TRBV3-1 and TRBJ2-7, with D uncertain. The ends were cut back, 4 bases at V and 1 base at J, with 17 bases in the middle. CDR1 and CDR2 (germline): LGHDT, YNNKEL (reference sequence). The CDR3 is 16 amino acids. The CDR3 spells CASSRNLYSGSYEQYF. In nucleotides, the CDR3 is TGTGCCAGCAGCCGAAACCTATACAGTGGTTCCTACGAGCAGTACTTC.

Only a few counts were recorded for this clonotype. The rearrangement joins TRBV14 to TRBJ2-1, with D maybe TRBD2 (6 bases). This CDR3 spans 17 amino acids. Between the trimmed V and J ends, which lost 5 bases and 4 bases, there was a span of 21 bases. CDR1 and CDR2 from the germline V gene are SGHDN and FVKESK. CDR3 residues: CASSATLGSGTYNEQFF. The CDR3 DNA follows: TGTGCCAGCAGCGCGACGCTGGGTAGCGGTACTTACAATGAGCAGTTCTTC.

This clonotype was seen a few times. The chain joins TRBV4-3 to TRBJ2-1; D gene unclear. V was trimmed by 9 bases and J by 6 bases, leaving 15 bases between them. This CDR3 contains 13 residues. Germline CDR1 is LGHNA and CDR2 is YSLEER. The CDR3 loop reads CASREDTSNEQFF. CDR3 nucleotides: TGCGCCAGTCGCGAGGATACCTCCAATGAGCAGTTCTTC.

The chain carries TRBV20-1 and TRBJ2-1, with D hard to call. The CDR3 is 14 residues long. From germline, CDR1 is DFQATT and CDR2 SNEGSKA (reference sequence). V lost 3 bases and J lost 3, with 12 bases in between. Written as DNA, the CDR3 is TGCAGTGCTAGGGGGTACTCGAACTACAATGAGCAGTTCTTC. Protein product: CSARGYSNYNEQFF.

The V call is TRBV2, the J call TRBJ2-2; 14 bases align to TRBD2. The CDR3 spans 16 residues. Germline lookup yields CDR1 SNHLY and CDR2 FYNNEI. After removal of 7 bases from V and 5 bases from J, the junction contained 6 bases not matched to a gene. In nucleotides, the CDR3 is TGTGCCAGCACGGGACTAGCGGGAGTTTGGACCGGGGAGCTGTTTTTT. It codes for CASTGLAGVWTGELFF.

The V call is TRBV30, the J call TRBJ1-1, with D hard to call. The germline V and J ends were trimmed by 5 bases and 0 bases, with 4 bases remaining between them. Germline loops: CDR1 GTSNPN, CDR2 SVGIG (reference sequence). CDR3 length: 11 residues. Here the CDR3 reads CAWELNTEAFF. CDR3 nucleotide sequence: TGTGCCTGGGAGCTGAACACTGAAGCTTTCTTT. Using reference TRBV30 and TRBJ1-1 for the parts outside the CDR3, the full variable domain is SQTIHQWPATLVQPVGSPLSLECTVEGTSNPNLYWYRQAAGRGLQLLFYSVGIGQISSEVPQNLSASRPQDRQFILSSKKLLLSDSGFYLCAWELNTEAFFGQGTRLTVV.

This chain joins TRBV2 and TRBJ1-1, with D unresolved. CDR1 is SNHLY, CDR2 FYNNEI, per germline. Trimming took 0 bases from V and 6 from J, leaving 8 bases between them. CDR3 length equals 13 residues. The DNA for the CDR3 is TGTGCCAGCAGTGAAGCGCTTCCCTCTGAAGCTTTCTTT. It encodes CASSEALPSEAFF.

This clonotype has only a few counts. V is TRBV29-1 and J is TRBJ2-3; D uncertain. The CDR3 consists of 14 residues. V was cut by 1 base and J by 2 bases, with 10 bases left in between. Germline CDR1 SQVTM, CDR2 ANQGSEA. The CDR3 loop reads CSVEGVGNTDTQYF. CDR3 nucleotide sequence: TGCAGCGTTGAAGGAGTGGGGAACACAGATACGCAGTATTTT.

The chain links TRBV12-3 or TRBV12-4 to TRBJ1-2, with 7 bases lining up with TRBD1. The CDR3 consists of 15 residues. The J segment lost 4 bases and the V segment lost 4 bases, leaving 9 bases of the junction unmatched. CDR3 amino acids: CASSSEGRGSYGYTF. CDR3 sequence (DNA): TGTGCCAGCAGTTCGGAAGGCAGGGGGAGCTATGGCTACACCTTC.

This clonotype came up a few times. The V and J genes are TRBV12-3 or TRBV12-4 and TRBJ2-7, with no clear D. V lost 2 bases to trimming and J lost 2 bases, with 10 bases between them. The CDR3 totals 14 residues. CDR3 DNA: TGTGCCAGCAGTTTACCCAGGCCCCCCTACGAGCAGTACTTC. It is translated as CASSLPRPPYEQYF.

This clonotype has at least ten counts. V gene TRBV12-3 or TRBV12-4 combines with J gene TRBJ2-1; TRBD1 agrees at 9 bases. CDR3 length: 15 amino acids. The V segment lost 3 bases and the J segment 4 bases; nucleotides outside the gene matches: 4. The CDR3 DNA is TGTGCCAGCAGTTTTAGACAGGGGGGTTACAATGAGCAGTTCTTC. Its protein product is CASSFRQGGYNEQFF.

J is TRBJ2-7 and V is TRBV18; unclear D gene. V was pared by 3 bases and J by 3 bases, with 6 bases between. The CDR3 runs 12 residues. The germline gives CDR1 KGHSH, CDR2 LQKENI. CDR3 nucleotide sequence: TGTGCCAGCTCACCCGTTTACTACGAGCAGTACTTC. Its protein is CASSPVYYEQYF. Supplemented by reference TRBV18 and TRBJ2-7, the full variable domain reads NAGVMQNPRHLVRRRGQEARLRCSPMKGHSHVYWYRQLPEEGLKFMVYLQKENIIDESGMPKERFSAEFPKEGPSILRIQQVVRGDSAAYFCASSPVYYEQYFGPGTRLTVT.

Only a few counts were recorded for this clonotype. The chain carries TRBV12-3 or TRBV12-4 and TRBJ1-3; TRBD1 is a possible D gene (6 bases). Deletions cut 5 bases from V and 0 bases from J, with 11 bases between. This CDR3 has 15 residues. The CDR3 region is CASSGTGTSGNTIYF. DNA for the CDR3: TGTGCCAGCAGTGGAACAGGGACCTCTGGAAACACCATATATTTT.